What follows are 2 T cell receptor beta chains derived from one specimen sequenced in a study of graft-versus-host responses after intestinal transplantation. Clones were sequenced by immunoSEQ multiplex PCR, and TCRdb holds only the in-frame ones, with some missing. The sample has tens of thousands of clones; 75% to 95% are singletons. These receptors' targets are unknown. This sample comprised unstimulated CD8+ T cells sorted from spleen or lymph node cells, obtained before intestinal transplant. These receptors all stem from a human donor who received an intestinal transplant.

This clone was observed a handful of times. The genes are TRBV19 and TRBJ2-1; 9 nucleotides match TRBD2. Germline values: CDR1 LNHDA, CDR2 SQIVND (reference sequence). Losses at the gene ends were 2 bases for V and 6 bases for J; bases not matched to a gene: 8. The CDR3 totals 16 residues. This CDR3 is CASSIFLAGGPNEQFF. CDR3 DNA: TGTGCCAGTAGTATATTCCTCGCGGGAGGGCCCAATGAGCAGTTCTTC.

The V call is TRBV4-1, the J call TRBJ2-1; D call uncertain. V was trimmed by 1 base and J by 6 bases, leaving 10 bases between them. The CDR3 covers 14 residues. The V gene's germline CDR1 is MGHRA and CDR2 YSYEKL. This CDR3 reads CASSQGLDFNEQFF. DNA of the CDR3: TGCGCCAGCAGCCAAGGACTCGACTTCAATGAGCAGTTCTTC.